This T cell receptor beta chain was found in a study of blood T cell repertoires in COVID-19. Sequencing used immunoSEQ multiplex PCR; TCRdb keeps in-frame clones, though not all of them. The sample consists of roughly 400,000 clones, roughly 84% of them appearing once. V shed 7 bases, J shed 4 bases, and the junction held 10 bases outside the gene matches. CDR3 length: 16 amino acids. Per the germline V gene, CDR1 is MNHEY and CDR2 is SMNVEV (reference sequence). The rearrangement links TRBV27 to TRBJ2-5; 12 bases map to TRBD1. The material sequenced was PBMCs or T cells enriched from blood (not recorded which). This receptor was identified in a woman aged 18-29 years who had been exposed to COVID-19. The CDR3 bases are TGTGCCAGCAAACCGGGACAGGGGGCCAGGGGAGAGACCCAGTACTTC. As protein: CASKPGQGARGETQYF.